The 18 T cell receptor beta chains in this list originate from one sample, sequenced in a study of cytomegalovirus exposure and HLA in healthy donors (dated by TCRdb to the late 2010s). Receptor libraries were prepared by the immunoSEQ multiplex PCR assay. A mixture of 60 forward primers for TCR Vbeta segments and 13 reverse primers for TCR Jbeta segments was used in the multiplex PCR. The clones in this table, taken by TCRdb from immuneACCESS, are in-frame only. Not every clone is retained; where verified, under half of the shortfall comes from an unresolved V gene, and the cause of the rest is unknown. This sample holds some 170,000 clones; approximately 80% were observed only once. Of the sample, 3% to 4.5% is held by the ten largest clones. The sample consisted of PBMCs. The receptors were gathered from a man in his thirties or forties in good health and CMV-seropositive.

The rearrangement uses TRBV6-5 and TRBJ2-7; 7 bases are a match to TRBD1. CDR3 length equals 14 residues. Per germline, CDR1 MNHEY and CDR2 SVGAGI. V was clipped by 7 bases and J by 4 bases; unmatched bases: 10. The CDR3 spells CASKLTGRKYEQYF. CDR3 sequence (DNA): TGTGCCAGCAAGCTGACAGGGAGAAAATACGAGCAGTACTTC.

The chain recombines TRBV4-1 with TRBJ2-7; maybe TRBD1 (7 bases). Per germline, CDR1 MGHRA and CDR2 YSYEKL. Trimming stripped 4 bases from V and 0 bases from J, with 13 bases between. This CDR3 has 15 amino acids. The CDR3, as DNA: TGCGCCAGCAGCCCTTCCCAGGGGGGCTCCTACGAGCAGTACTTC. Translation gives CASSPSQGGSYEQYF.

This clone was observed a handful of times. V and J are TRBV28 and TRBJ2-7; 10 bases are shared with TRBD1. The V segment lost 1 base and the J segment 7 bases; nucleotides outside the gene matches: 7. This CDR3 has 15 residues. Per the germline V gene, CDR1 is MDHEN and CDR2 is SYDVKM. The CDR3 nucleotides read TGTGCCAGCAGTTTATCAGGGACAGGGGTTGGTGAGCAGTACTTC. It translates to CASSLSGTGVGEQYF.

This clone was counted only a few times. V gene TRBV2 combines with J gene TRBJ2-7; 8 bases line up with TRBD1. Germline assignment: CDR1 SNHLY and CDR2 FYNNEI. The CDR3 extends over 15 amino acids. After removal of 6 bases from V and 3 bases from J, the junction contained 10 bases not matched to a gene. The CDR3 sequence: CASRKGGRGHYEQYF. The CDR3 DNA reads as TGTGCCAGCAGAAAAGGTGGCAGGGGGCACTACGAGCAGTACTTC.

The chain joins TRBV27 to TRBJ1-1; D not certain. Germline CDR1 is MNHEY and CDR2 is SMNVEV (reference sequence). Trimming took off 2 bases at V and 1 base at J, with 8 bases between the two ends. The CDR3 sequence is 14 residues long. CDR3 bases: TGTGCCAGCAGTTTACGGGTAACGAACACTGAAGCTTTCTTT. Protein product: CASSLRVTNTEAFF.

The V and J genes are TRBV28 and TRBJ2-3; D is perhaps TRBD2 (7 bases). The CDR3 has 13 amino acids. Germline-derived CDR1 and CDR2 are MDHEN and SYDVKM. Trimming cost V 7 bases and J 2 bases, with 10 bases left between them. The CDR3 DNA reads TGTGCCAGCACCGCGGGGGCCACAGATACGCAGTATTTT. Its translation is CASTAGATDTQYF.

This chain joins TRBV19 and TRBJ1-4; D is unresolved. V shed 5 bases and J shed 3 bases, with 13 bases lying between them. This CDR3 contains 15 residues. Germline V gene lookup returns CDR1 LNHDA and CDR2 SQIVND (reference sequence). The CDR3 DNA reads TGTGCCAGTAGTTCCCCGGGGAGGTCTAATGAAAAACTGTTTTTT. It translates to CASSSPGRSNEKLFF.

V and J are TRBV9 and TRBJ2-2; possibly TRBD2 for D (6 bases). The V gene lost 0 bases and the J gene lost 4 bases, with 7 bases spanning the gap. The CDR3 runs 14 residues. CDR1 and CDR2 (germline): SGDLS, YYNGEE. Written as DNA, the CDR3 is TGTGCCAGCAGCGTAGTGGAGGGCACCGGGGAGCTGTTTTTT. This gives the protein CASSVVEGTGELFF.

The chain couples TRBV7-6 to TRBJ2-7; 7 bases are shared with TRBD1. Trimming took 1 base from V and 1 from J; bases not matched to a gene: 4. The CDR3 runs 15 residues. Looked up from germline, CDR1 is SGHVS and CDR2 is FNYEAQ. Here the CDR3 DNA reads TGTGCCAGCAGCTTAGGACAGGGAAATTCCTACGAGCAGTACTTC. Its translation is CASSLGQGNSYEQYF.

The CDR3, as DNA: TGTGCCAGCAGGGACACAGGGTACAATCAGCCCCAGCATTTT. Translating gives CASRDTGYNQPQHF. This chain connects TRBV6-5 to TRBJ1-5; D is possibly TRBD1 (6 bases). The CDR3 sequence is 14 residues long. Trimming shortened V by 6 bases and J by 3 bases, and 12 bases separated the two germline ends. Germline lookup yields CDR1 MNHEY and CDR2 SVGAGI.

This clone was counted between two and nine times. This sequence joins TRBV7-2 and TRBJ2-7; TRBD1 aligns across 8 bases. The CDR3 totals 13 residues. With V trimmed by 5 bases and J by 3 bases, 3 bases remained unmatched. Germline CDR1 is SGHTA and CDR2 is FQGNSA. The CDR3 region is CASSAGQVYEQYF. DNA for the CDR3: TGTGCCAGCAGCGCGGGACAGGTCTACGAGCAGTACTTC. The variable domain in full, completed from reference TRBV7-2 and TRBJ2-7, reads GAGVSQSPSNKVTEKGKDVELRCDPISGHTALYWYRQSLGQGLEFLIYFQGNSAPDKSGLPSDRFSAERTGGSVSTLTIQRTQQEDSAVYLCASSAGQVYEQYFGPGTRLTVT.

The chain joins TRBV25-1 to TRBJ2-2, with 14 nucleotides matching TRBD2. Germline CDR1 is MGHDK and CDR2 is SYGVNS. This CDR3 comprises 17 residues. J was trimmed by 2 bases and V by 4 bases; bases with no gene match: 3. CDR3 amino acids: CASSVGLAGGNTGELFF. The CDR3 nucleotides read TGTGCCAGCAGTGTCGGACTAGCGGGGGGAAACACCGGGGAGCTGTTTTTT.

The V and J genes are TRBV7-7 and TRBJ2-7, with 9 bases fitting TRBD2. J was trimmed by 5 bases and V by 5 bases; bases with no gene match: 4. Germline CDR1 is SSHAT and CDR2 is FNYEAQ (reference sequence). The CDR3 totals 13 residues. The DNA of the CDR3 is TGTGCCAGCAGCCGCGGGGGGGATCACGAGCAGTACTTC. Amino acids: CASSRGGDHEQYF.

Only a few counts were recorded for this clone. J is TRBJ2-3 and V is TRBV10-2, with a weak D call TRBD2 (7 bases). Germline values: CDR1 WSHSY, CDR2 SAAADI. CDR3 length: 13 amino acids. V dropped 8 bases and J dropped 0 bases, with 9 bases sitting between them. The CDR3 coding sequence is TGCGCCAGCGGGGGGGCCAGCACAGATACGCAGTATTTT. This gives the protein CASGGASTDTQYF.

The V gene is TRBV6-5, the J gene TRBJ1-2; D unclear. The CDR3 spans 12 residues. From germline, CDR1 is MNHEY and CDR2 SVGAGI. Trimming stripped 4 bases from V and 9 bases from J, with 12 bases between. CDR3 sequence (DNA): TGTGCCAGCAGTTCGGAGGGCCTCAGCTACACCTTC. Its protein is CASSSEGLSYTF.

This sequence joins TRBV9 and TRBJ2-1; no firm D call. V was clipped by 1 base and J by 4 bases, with 9 bases between them. CDR1 SGDLS and CDR2 YYNGEE come from the germline V gene. The CDR3 covers 14 residues. CDR3 residues: CASSVTSGYNEQFF. The CDR3 DNA reads as TGTGCCAGCAGCGTAACTTCAGGATACAATGAGCAGTTCTTC.

This clone was observed a handful of times. The chain combines TRBV30 with TRBJ2-3; TRBD2 matches 8 bases. V lost 3 bases to trimming and J lost 2 bases; unmatched junction nucleotides: 7. Germline V lookup: CDR1 GTSNPN, CDR2 SVGIG (reference sequence). The CDR3 sequence is 15 residues long. This chain's CDR3 is CAWRAGLALTDTQYF. DNA of the CDR3: TGTGCCTGGAGAGCTGGACTAGCCCTCACAGATACGCAGTATTTT.

The chain employs TRBV5-4 and TRBJ2-7, with 8 bases matching TRBD2. Germline trimming cut 4 bases from V and 2 bases from J; bases unmatched to any gene: 5. The CDR3 extends over 14 amino acids. The germline V gene has CDR1 SGHNT and CDR2 YYREEE (reference sequence). The CDR3 DNA reads TGTGCCAGCAGCCTAAGCGGGGGAGCCTACGAGCAGTACTTC. Encoded protein: CASSLSGGAYEQYF.